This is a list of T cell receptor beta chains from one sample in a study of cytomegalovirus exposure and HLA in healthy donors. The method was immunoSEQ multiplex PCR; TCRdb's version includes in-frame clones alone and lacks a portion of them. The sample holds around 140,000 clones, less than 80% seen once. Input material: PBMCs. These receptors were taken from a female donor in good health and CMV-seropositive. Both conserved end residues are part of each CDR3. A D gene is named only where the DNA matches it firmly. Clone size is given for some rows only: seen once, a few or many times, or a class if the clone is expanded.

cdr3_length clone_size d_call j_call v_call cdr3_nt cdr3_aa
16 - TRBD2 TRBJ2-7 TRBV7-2 TGTGCCAGCAGCTTAGTCGGGGGGGCATCCTCCTACGAGCAGTACTTC CASSLVGGASSYEQYF
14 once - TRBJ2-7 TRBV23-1 TGCGCCAGCAGCGACAGTGGGCCTTTTGGTCGGCAGTACTTC CASSDSGPFGRQYF
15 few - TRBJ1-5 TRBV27 TGTGCCAGCAGCAGAAAAACAGGGTTAGGTCAGCCCCAGCATTTT CASSRKTGLGQPQHF
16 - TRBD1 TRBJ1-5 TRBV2 TGTGCCAGCAGGACCGGTGGGACAGGGGGGAATCAGCCCCAGCATTTT CASRTGGTGGNQPQHF
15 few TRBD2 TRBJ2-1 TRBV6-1 TGTGCCAGCAGGACGACTAGCGGGAGGTTCAATGAGCAGTTCTTC CASRTTSGRFNEQFF
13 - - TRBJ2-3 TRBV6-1 TGTGCCAGCAGTGAAATTAATGCAGATACGCAGTATTTT CASSEINADTQYF
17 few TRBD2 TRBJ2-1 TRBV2 TGTGCCAGCAGCGACCCACTTCTAGCGGGGGATTACAATGAGCAGTTCTTC CASSDPLLAGDYNEQFF
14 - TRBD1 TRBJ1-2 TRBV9 TGTGCCAGCAGCGCTCCGACAGGGGCCTATGGCTACACCTTC CASSAPTGAYGYTF
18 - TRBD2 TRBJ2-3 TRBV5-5 TGTGCCAGCAGCTTGGTTTGGGGGAGGGCATCCCGAACAGATACGCAGTATTTT CASSLVWGRASRTDTQYF
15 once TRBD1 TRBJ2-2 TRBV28 TGTGCCAGCAGCCAAGACAGGGGGCTAGGGGGGGAGCTGTTTTTT CASSQDRGLGGELFF
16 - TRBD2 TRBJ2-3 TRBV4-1 TGCGCCAGCAGCCAAGATACGGGGGGGCAGACAGATACGCAGTATTTT CASSQDTGGQTDTQYF
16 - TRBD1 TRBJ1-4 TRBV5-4 TGTGCCAGCAGCCCGGGGAGGGGGACAGGTTATGAAAAACTGTTTTTT CASSPGRGTGYEKLFF
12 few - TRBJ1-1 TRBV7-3 TGTGCCAGCAGCTTCCCGCCGGGTGAAGCTTTCTTT CASSFPPGEAFF
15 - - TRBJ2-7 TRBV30 TGTGCCTGGAGTCCGGGACTCTCCTCCTCCTACGAGCAGTACTTC CAWSPGLSSSYEQYF
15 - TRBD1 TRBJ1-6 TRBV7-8 TGTGCCAGCAGCACAGGGACAGGGCGGAATTCACCCCTCCACTTT CASSTGTGRNSPLHF
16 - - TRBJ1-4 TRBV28 TGTGCCAGCAGTTCACCGCAGGGAGGAGAGGCAGAAAAACTGTTTTTT CASSSPQGGEAEKLFF
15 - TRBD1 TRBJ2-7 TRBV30 TGTGCCTGGAGTGTAGGGGACAGGGGACCCTACGAGCAGTACTTC CAWSVGDRGPYEQYF
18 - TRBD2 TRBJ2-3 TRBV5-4 TGTGCCAGCAGCTTCGGCCTAGCGGGGGGGCCGGGATCGGATACGCAGTATTTT CASSFGLAGGPGSDTQYF
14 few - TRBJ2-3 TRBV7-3 TGTGCCAGCAGCTTACGCGGCCCGGCAGATACGCAGTATTTT CASSLRGPADTQYF
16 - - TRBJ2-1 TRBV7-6 TGTGCCAGCAGCTTATATGGCAAGGCAGGGAAACATGAGCAGTTCTTC CASSLYGKAGKHEQFF
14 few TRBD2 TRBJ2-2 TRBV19 TGTGCCAGTAGTAACGGGAGGCCCACCGGGGAGCTGTTTTTT CASSNGRPTGELFF
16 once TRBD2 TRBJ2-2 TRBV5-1 TGCGCCAGCAGCTTGGGTGCTAGCGGGGAGCCCGGGGAGCTGTTTTTT CASSLGASGEPGELFF
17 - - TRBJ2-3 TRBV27 TGTGCCAGCAGTTTATACCCAGGACACTCTAGCACAGATACGCAGTATTTT CASSLYPGHSSTDTQYF